These T cell receptor beta chains were read from a single sample in a study of CD8+ T cells in alopecia areata. Generated by immunoSEQ multiplex PCR, the TCRdb table keeps only in-frame clones and is missing some. Of over 200,000 clones detected, about 60% appear once; the ten largest clones hold over 0.4%. The material sequenced was CD4+ T cells sorted from blood, taken at week 0. The source is a human donor with alopecia areata. The CDR3 runs from the conserved cysteine through the conserved F or W. D genes are given only for firm matches. Expanded clones get a size class; other rows say once, few or many, or leave the size out.

D: TRBD2; size: NA; V: TRBV5-6; J: TRBJ2-1; CDR3: CASMQVVSSGAYNEQFF; DNA: TGTGCCAGCATGCAGGTCGTGTCTAGCGGAGCCTACAATGAGCAGTTCTTC
D: TRBD1; size: few; V: TRBV29-1; J: TRBJ2-7; CDR3: CSGGQGYEQYF; DNA: TGCAGCGGGGGACAGGGCTACGAGCAGTACTTC
D: TRBD2; size: few; V: TRBV5-4; J: TRBJ2-7; CDR3: CASSYVLLAGGPNEQYF; DNA: TGTGCCAGCAGCTATGTCCTTCTAGCGGGGGGGCCAAACGAGCAGTACTTC
D: TRBD1; size: many; V: TRBV6-1; J: TRBJ2-7; CDR3: CASSESDRGREQYF; DNA: TGTGCCAGCAGTGAGTCGGACAGGGGGCGCGAGCAGTACTTC
D: NA; size: NA; V: TRBV5-1; J: TRBJ2-3; CDR3: CASSFDGRDTQYF; DNA: TGCGCCAGCAGCTTCGACGGGCGGGATACGCAGTATTTT
D: NA; size: NA; V: TRBV7-2; J: TRBJ2-3; CDR3: CASSLMRADTQYF; DNA: TGTGCCAGCAGCCTGATGCGGGCAGATACGCAGTATTTT
D: TRBD1; size: few; V: TRBV29-1; J: TRBJ2-7; CDR3: CSVLTGAYEQYF; DNA: TGCAGCGTCCTGACAGGGGCCTACGAGCAGTACTTC
D: NA; size: NA; V: TRBV7-8; J: TRBJ2-5; CDR3: CASSLFASVQETQYF; DNA: TGTGCCAGCAGCTTATTTGCTAGCGTACAAGAGACCCAGTACTTC
D: TRBD1; size: NA; V: TRBV5-6; J: TRBJ1-4; CDR3: CASSLLGQGAGEKLFF; DNA: TGTGCCAGCAGCTTGCTGGGGCAGGGGGCAGGAGAAAAACTGTTTTTT
D: TRBD1; size: few; V: TRBV6-6; J: TRBJ2-7; CDR3: CASSLRSDRVNNEQYF; DNA: TGTGCCAGCAGTCTCCGCTCCGACAGGGTAAATAACGAGCAGTACTTC
D: NA; size: few; V: TRBV25-1; J: TRBJ2-3; CDR3: CASSGVIDTQYF; DNA: TGTGCCAGCAGTGGTGTTATAGATACGCAGTATTTT
D: NA; size: few; V: TRBV14; J: TRBJ2-3; CDR3: CASSQADTQYF; DNA: TGTGCCAGCAGCCAAGCAGATACGCAGTATTTT
D: NA; size: few; V: TRBV30; J: TRBJ2-7; CDR3: CAWNQRNSYEQYF; DNA: TGTGCCTGGAATCAACGGAACTCCTACGAGCAGTACTTC
D: NA; size: NA; V: TRBV29-1; J: TRBJ2-7; CDR3: CSVDRDGTYEQYF; DNA: TGCAGCGTTGATAGGGACGGTACCTACGAGCAGTACTTC
D: TRBD1; size: once; V: TRBV6-1; J: TRBJ2-5; CDR3: CASSNPDREETQYF; DNA: TGTGCCAGCAGCAACCCGGACAGGGAGGAGACCCAGTACTTC
D: NA; size: NA; V: TRBV11-2; J: TRBJ2-3; CDR3: CASSSHGGRADTQYF; DNA: TGTGCCTCCTCAAGCCACGGGGGCAGGGCAGATACGCAGTATTTT
D: NA; size: NA; V: TRBV6-1; J: TRBJ1-2; CDR3: CASSEARYAYGYTF; DNA: TGTGCCAGCAGTGAAGCGCGTTACGCTTATGGCTACACCTTC
D: TRBD1; size: once; V: TRBV5-1; J: TRBJ2-2; CDR3: CASSSGTGGITGELFF; DNA: TGCGCCAGCAGCTCCGGGACAGGGGGCATCACCGGGGAGCTGTTTTTT
D: NA; size: NA; V: TRBV6-6; J: TRBJ1-6; CDR3: CASSSGPSNSPLHF; DNA: TGTGCCAGCAGTTCGGGACCGTCTAATTCACCCCTCCACTTT
D: TRBD2; size: NA; V: TRBV29-1; J: TRBJ2-1; CDR3: CSVDRTSVYNEQFF; DNA: TGCAGCGTTGACCGGACTAGTGTATACAATGAGCAGTTCTTC
D: NA; size: many; V: TRBV7-2; J: TRBJ2-1; CDR3: CASSSWTPWHEQFF; DNA: TGTGCCAGCAGCTCCTGGACTCCCTGGCATGAGCAGTTCTTC
D: TRBD2; size: NA; V: TRBV4-2; J: TRBJ2-7; CDR3: CASSQDGLAGGSEQYF; DNA: TGTGCCAGCAGCCAAGATGGACTAGCGGGAGGAAGCGAGCAGTACTTC
D: NA; size: few; V: TRBV14; J: TRBJ1-1; CDR3: CASSLQSYTEAFF; DNA: TGTGCCAGCAGTTTACAGTCTTACACTGAAGCTTTCTTT
D: NA; size: NA; V: TRBV6-1; J: TRBJ2-1; CDR3: CASSAYTGTEQFF; DNA: TGTGCCAGCAGCGCGTACACAGGGACTGAGCAGTTCTTC
D: NA; size: NA; V: TRBV7-6; J: TRBJ2-7; CDR3: CASSLEPGFRYEQYF; DNA: TGTGCCAGCAGCTTAGAGCCAGGGTTTAGATACGAGCAGTACTTC
D: TRBD1; size: NA; V: TRBV29-1; J: TRBJ2-7; CDR3: CSVDGQGPYEQYF; DNA: TGCAGCGTTGACGGACAGGGACCCTACGAGCAGTACTTC
D: TRBD2; size: NA; V: TRBV7-2; J: TRBJ2-2; CDR3: CASSSNRQLAGTTGELFF; DNA: TGTGCCAGCAGCTCAAATCGACAACTAGCGGGGACCACCGGGGAGCTGTTTTTT
D: TRBD1; size: NA; V: TRBV6-1; J: TRBJ2-7; CDR3: CASRGQASSYEQYF; DNA: TGTGCCAGCAGAGGACAGGCCAGCTCCTACGAGCAGTACTTC
D: TRBD1; size: NA; V: TRBV4-1; J: TRBJ2-1; CDR3: CASSQTLIDRGTYNEQFF; DNA: TGCGCCAGCAGCCAAACACTGATTGACAGGGGAACCTACAATGAGCAGTTCTTC
D: NA; size: few; V: TRBV7-2; J: TRBJ1-2; CDR3: CASSENRASYGYTF; DNA: TGTGCCAGCAGCGAAAACAGGGCCTCGTATGGCTACACCTTC
D: TRBD2; size: few; V: TRBV29-1; J: TRBJ2-7; CDR3: CSVGIGAGDLYEQYF; DNA: TGCAGCGTTGGCATTGGGGCGGGAGACCTCTACGAGCAGTACTTC
D: TRBD1; size: NA; V: TRBV30; J: TRBJ1-1; CDR3: CAWSAGTGAIATEAFF; DNA: TGTGCCTGGAGTGCCGGGACAGGGGCGATAGCCACTGAAGCTTTCTTT
D: NA; size: few; V: TRBV2; J: TRBJ1-1; CDR3: CAGYRSTEAFF; DNA: TGTGCCGGATACCGTAGCACTGAAGCTTTCTTT
D: TRBD1; size: NA; V: TRBV19; J: TRBJ1-4; CDR3: CASRSGTGVEKLFF; DNA: TGTGCCAGTAGGAGCGGGACAGGGGTTGAAAAACTGTTTTTT
D: NA; size: NA; V: TRBV30; J: TRBJ1-1; CDR3: CAWSKRRMNTEAFF; DNA: TGTGCCTGGAGTAAGCGGAGGATGAACACTGAAGCTTTCTTT
D: NA; size: NA; V: TRBV29-1; J: TRBJ2-1; CDR3: CSVEGRPNEQFF; DNA: TGCAGCGTTGAAGGGAGACCCAATGAGCAGTTCTTC
D: NA; size: NA; V: TRBV18; J: TRBJ2-5; CDR3: CASSPFGSGAEETQYF; DNA: TGTGCCAGCTCACCATTCGGCTCCGGGGCGGAGGAGACCCAGTACTTC
D: NA; size: NA; V: TRBV4-2; J: TRBJ1-5; CDR3: CASSPRGGVSNQPQHF; DNA: TGTGCCAGCAGCCCCCGGGGCGGGGTTAGCAATCAGCCCCAGCATTTT
D: TRBD1; size: NA; V: TRBV15; J: TRBJ2-7; CDR3: CATSRGQGWEQYF; DNA: TGTGCCACCAGCAGAGGACAGGGATGGGAGCAGTACTTC
D: NA; size: NA; V: TRBV11-2; J: TRBJ2-1; CDR3: CASSLWLGGSYNEQFF; DNA: TGTGCCAGCAGCTTATGGCTAGGGGGGTCCTACAATGAGCAGTTCTTC
D: NA; size: once; V: TRBV5-1; J: TRBJ2-3; CDR3: CASSFGGSTRTDTQYF; DNA: TGCGCCAGCAGCTTCGGGGGATCCACCCGCACAGATACGCAGTATTTT
D: NA; size: once; V: TRBV7-7; J: TRBJ2-1; CDR3: CASSLGPTDEQFF; DNA: TGTGCTAGCAGCTTAGGACCCACAGATGAGCAGTTCTTC
D: NA; size: few; V: TRBV30; J: TRBJ1-2; CDR3: CAWSHQGGGYTF; DNA: TGTGCCTGGAGTCACCAGGGTGGTGGCTACACCTTC
D: NA; size: NA; V: TRBV11-2; J: TRBJ2-1; CDR3: CASSLVRRGSYNEQFF; DNA: TGTGCCAGCAGCTTAGTACGCAGGGGCTCCTACAATGAGCAGTTCTTC